Listed below are T cell receptor beta chains from one sample, sequenced in a study of graft-versus-host responses after intestinal transplantation. The table came from immunoSEQ multiplex PCR; TCRdb's copy has only in-frame clones and leaves some out. The sample records about 88,000 clones, less than 95% being singletons. Their target antigens are unknown. This material consisted of unstimulated CD4+ T cells sorted from spleen or lymph node cells, taken before transplant. The origin of the receptors is a human donor who was the organ donor for an intestinal transplant. The CDR3 runs from the conserved cysteine through the conserved F or W. The D gene is left open where the match is weak. The size field is filled for only some rows; it gives once, few, many or a size class.

j_call d_call clone_size v_call cdr3_aa cdr3_nt
TRBJ2-7 TRBD1 - TRBV9 CASSVGTGTYEQYF TGTGCCAGCAGCGTCGGGACAGGCACCTACGAGCAGTACTTC
TRBJ2-5 TRBD2 once TRBV27 CASSWRGAGGQETQYF TGTGCCAGCAGTTGGCGGGGGGCGGGGGGCCAAGAGACCCAGTACTTC
TRBJ1-1 - - TRBV10-3 CAISGQSEAFF TGTGCCATCAGTGGACAATCAGAAGCTTTCTTT
TRBJ2-1 - once TRBV5-4 CASSTPQGSYNEQFF TGTGCCAGCAGCACCCCACAGGGATCCTACAATGAGCAGTTCTTC
TRBJ2-5 - - TRBV20-1 CSASVVTQYF TGCAGTGCTAGTGTGGTGACCCAGTACTTC
TRBJ2-7 TRBD2 few TRBV5-1 CASSLGGGAAYEQYF TGCGCCAGCAGCTTGGGCGGGGGGGCCGCTTACGAGCAGTACTTC
TRBJ1-1 TRBD1 - TRBV14 CASSRGTGNTEAFF TGTGCCAGCAGCCGCGGGACAGGGAACACTGAAGCTTTCTTT
TRBJ2-1 TRBD1 - TRBV6-6 CASRGQVYNEQFF TGTGCCAGCAGGGGACAGGTGTACAATGAGCAGTTCTTC
TRBJ1-1 TRBD1 - TRBV30 CAWNGGPRGLNEAFF TGTGCCTGGAACGGAGGTCCCAGGGGGCTGAATGAAGCTTTCTTT
TRBJ2-3 TRBD1 - TRBV4-1 CASSQDGERGRRADTQYF TGCGCCAGCAGCCAAGATGGGGAAAGGGGGCGAAGGGCAGATACGCAGTATTTT
TRBJ2-7 TRBD1 - TRBV5-1 CASSLGTGGFYEQYF TGCGCCAGCAGCTTGGGGACAGGGGGATTTTACGAGCAGTACTTC
TRBJ2-3 - - TRBV18 CASSPYQGGTDTQYF TGTGCCAGCTCACCGTATCAGGGTGGCACAGATACGCAGTATTTT
TRBJ1-5 TRBD1 - TRBV6-1 CASSRTGSNQPQHF TGTGCCAGCAGCCGGACAGGGTCCAATCAGCCCCAGCATTTT
TRBJ1-2 - - TRBV2 CASKTTSNYGYTF TGTGCCAGCAAGACAACTTCTAACTATGGCTACACCTTC
TRBJ2-1 TRBD1 - TRBV6-5 CASRFRDRAYNEQFF TGTGCCAGCAGATTTAGGGACAGGGCCTACAATGAGCAGTTCTTC
TRBJ2-7 TRBD1 - TRBV9 CASSVGQAFYEQYF TGTGCCAGCAGCGTTGGACAGGCGTTCTACGAGCAGTACTTC
TRBJ1-1 - - TRBV11-3 CASSQRDINTEAFF TGTGCCAGCAGCCAGAGGGACATCAACACTGAAGCTTTCTTT
TRBJ1-3 - once TRBV14 CASSPYSGVSGNTIYF TGTGCCAGCAGCCCCTATTCAGGGGTCTCTGGAAACACCATATATTTT
TRBJ2-3 TRBD2 - TRBV6-1 CASTELAGGHGTQYF TGTGCCAGCACCGAACTAGCGGGGGGCCACGGTACGCAGTATTTT
TRBJ2-3 - - TRBV18 CASSPRAASTDTQYF TGTGCCAGCTCACCAAGGGCGGCTAGCACAGATACGCAGTATTTT
TRBJ1-5 - - TRBV28 CASSPIRQDYQPQHF TGTGCCAGCAGTCCGATCAGACAGGATTATCAGCCCCAGCATTTT
TRBJ1-4 - - TRBV15 CATSRAVQVPTNEKLFF TGTGCCACCAGCAGAGCGGTACAGGTACCAACTAATGAAAAACTGTTTTTT